The entry below describes one TCR beta chain. These data belong to a study of cytomegalovirus exposure and HLA in healthy donors. This CDR3 has 16 amino acids. The germline gives CDR1 SGHRS, CDR2 YFSETQ. The trim removed 1 base at V and 6 bases at J, leaving 7 bases unmatched. Primers for the PCR totalled 60 Vbeta and 13 Jbeta. Method: immunoSEQ multiplex PCR; TCRdb's copy keeps in-frame clones and lacks some. Counted here are 110,000 to 150,000 clones, approximately 79% occurring once; the ten biggest clones make up about 1.7%. Sample: PBMCs. This TCR came from a woman aged 25 to 39 in good health and CMV-seronegative. The rearrangement uses TRBV5-1 and TRBJ2-1; 10 positions agree with TRBD2. CDR3 region: CASSLPGLAAFNEQFF. CDR3 coding DNA: TGCGCCAGCAGCTTGCCCGGACTAGCGGCATTCAATGAGCAGTTCTTC.